Listed here is a single T cell receptor beta chain. The PCR had 60 Vbeta and 13 Jbeta primers. Only in-frame clones appear in the TCRdb table, and some are missing; sequencing was by immunoSEQ multiplex PCR. The profile shows some 96,000 clones, 60% to 75% of them singletons. The CDR3 runs to 16 residues. The germline V gene has CDR1 LNHDA and CDR2 SQIVND (reference sequence). V lost 6 bases and J lost 0; bases outside the gene matches: 8. This entry is derived from a study of cytomegalovirus exposure and HLA in healthy donors. The sample taken for sequencing was PBMCs. This clonotype originated in a man in his 60s in good health and CMV-seronegative. V gene TRBV19 combines with J gene TRBJ1-3; 7 bases line up with TRBD1. As DNA, the CDR3 is TGTGCCAGTAGCCCCTTGGACAGGATCTCTGGAAACACCATATATTTT. Its translation is CASSPLDRISGNTIYF.